This passage covers 22 T cell receptor beta chains from one sample sequenced in a study of blood T cell repertoires in COVID-19. The data were produced by immunoSEQ multiplex PCR, yet TCRdb's version contains in-frame clones alone and is incomplete. There are roughly 320,000 clones in the sample; almost 85% occur only once, and more than 6% lies in the top ten. The sequencing input was peripheral blood. The receptor source for this set is a human donor in a cohort sampled during active COVID-19.

This clone was detected once. Other DNA sequences of this sample code for an identical CDR3. The chain employs TRBV20-1 and TRBJ2-7; D may be TRBD1 (5 bases). The germline V gene encodes CDR1 DFQATT and CDR2 SNEGSKA (reference sequence). The V end lost 5 bases, the J end lost 3 bases, and 8 bases lay between the germline ends. The CDR3 has 11 amino acids. The CDR3 nucleotides read TGCAGTGCTCGAACAGGCTACGAGCAGTACTTC. This translates into CSARTGYEQYF.

V usage is TRBV18 and J usage is TRBJ1-1; unclear D gene. Trimming shortened V by 4 bases and J by 3 bases, and 3 bases separated the two germline ends. The CDR3 consists of 11 residues. Germline V gives CDR1 KGHSH, CDR2 LQKENI. In DNA form, the CDR3 reads TGTGCCAGCTCACTAGACACTGAAGCTTTCTTT. It encodes CASSLDTEAFF.

This clone was counted a single time. The chain combines TRBV5-6 with TRBJ1-5, with TRBD1 matching over 9 bases. The CDR3 is made up of 15 amino acids. Per the germline V gene, CDR1 is SGHDT and CDR2 is YYEEEE. The V segment lost 4 bases and the J segment 7 bases; nucleotides outside the gene matches: 9. CDR3 sequence (DNA): TGTGCCAGCAGCAAGGACAGGGGTATAGGACAGCCCCAGCATTTT. Translation: CASSKDRGIGQPQHF.

The chain employs TRBV5-1 and TRBJ2-7, with 9 bases matching TRBD2. The germline V gene has CDR1 SGHRS and CDR2 YFSETQ. There are 14 residues in the CDR3. V was pared by 4 bases and J by 4 bases, with 6 bases of the junction left unmatched. The CDR3 region has the DNA TGCGCCAGCAGCCGATCTAGCGGGGCATACGAGCAGTACTTC. Its translation: CASSRSSGAYEQYF. The variable domain in full, with the rest retrieved from reference TRBV5-1 and TRBJ2-7, is KAGVTQTPRYLIKTRGQQVTLSCSPISGHRSVSWYQQTPGQGLQFLFEYFSETQRNKGNFPGRFSGRQFSNSRSEMNVSTLELGDSALYLCASSRSSGAYEQYFGPGTRLTVT.

The chain joins TRBV10-3 to TRBJ2-3; 7 bases line up with TRBD2. Germline V gene lookup returns CDR1 ENHRY and CDR2 SYGVKD. Trimming removed 6 bases from V and 2 bases from J; junction bases left unmatched: 8. The CDR3 extends over 15 amino acids. CDR3 coding DNA: TGTGCCATCAGCCCAGCGGGGCGATACACAGATACGCAGTATTTT. This sequence encodes CAISPAGRYTDTQYF.

The rearrangement links TRBV6-6 to TRBJ1-2, with 8 bases lining up with TRBD1. This CDR3 is 13 amino acids long. In germline, CDR1 is MNHNY, CDR2 SVGAGI (reference sequence). V trimming: 5 bases; J trimming: 8 bases; junction bases outside the gene matches: 7. This CDR3 is CASSATGGRGYTF. Written as DNA, the CDR3 is TGTGCCAGCAGTGCTACAGGGGGGAGAGGCTACACCTTC.

This chain links TRBV12-3 or TRBV12-4 with TRBJ2-7; TRBD1 matches at 8 bases. V shed 6 bases, J shed 4 bases, and the junction held 5 bases outside the gene matches. The CDR3 spans 13 residues. The CDR3 DNA follows: TGTGCCAGCAGCCACCGACAGGGGTACGAGCAGTACTTC. Protein sequence: CASSHRQGYEQYF.

This clone has just one count. The chain has TRBV27 and TRBJ2-2; TRBD2 matches 11 bases. The ends lost 1 base at V and 7 bases at J; junction bases unmatched: 5. The CDR3 is made up of 16 amino acids. Germline V lookup: CDR1 MNHEY, CDR2 SMNVEV (reference sequence). The CDR3 protein is CASSLLAGGLGGELFF. CDR3 nucleotides: TGTGCCAGCAGTTTATTAGCGGGGGGGCTCGGCGGGGAGCTGTTTTTT.

CDR3 nucleotide sequence: TGCAGCGTCCGACAGGGGGTTTATGAAAAACTGTTTTTT. This codes for CSVRQGVYEKLFF. The V and J genes are TRBV29-1 and TRBJ1-4; 9 bases agree with TRBD1. Trimming cost V 6 bases and J 6 bases; bases outside gene matches: 5. The CDR3 sequence is 13 residues long. CDR1 and CDR2 from the germline V gene are SQVTM and ANQGSEA.

The chain recombines TRBV9 with TRBJ2-3; 14 nucleotides agree with TRBD2. V lost 4 bases to trimming and J lost 5 bases; unmatched junction nucleotides: 6. CDR3 length equals 16 residues. Per germline, CDR1 SGDLS and CDR2 YYNGEE. CDR3 in amino acids: CASSKSGLAGGDTQYF. CDR3 DNA sequence: TGTGCCAGCAGCAAAAGTGGACTAGCGGGGGGAGATACGCAGTATTTT.

DNA for the CDR3: TGCAGCGTTGAAACTCTGGACAGGGGCGAGCAGTACTTC. This translates into CSVETLDRGEQYF. V and J are TRBV29-1 and TRBJ2-7; 9 bases are a match to TRBD1. Germline V gene sequence: CDR1 SQVTM, CDR2 ANQGSEA. The CDR3 is 13 amino acids. V was pared by 2 bases and J by 6 bases, with 5 bases of the junction left unmatched.

The gene calls are TRBV5-1 and TRBJ1-4; 7 bases map to TRBD1. Trimming at V came to 9 bases and at J to 8 bases, leaving 10 bases not matched to a gene. There are 13 residues in the CDR3. Per the germline V gene, CDR1 is SGHRS and CDR2 is YFSETQ. CDR3 bases: TGCGCCATCGATTCCGGGACAGAAGAAAAACTGTTTTTT. It codes for CAIDSGTEEKLFF.

The chain carries TRBV7-9 and TRBJ1-2; 7 bases fit TRBD1. The CDR3 totals 15 residues. Looked up from germline, CDR1 is SEHNR and CDR2 is FQNEAQ (reference sequence). With V trimmed by 5 bases and J by 1 base, 7 bases remained unmatched. The CDR3 sequence: CASSLRDRLNYGYTF. The CDR3 nucleotides are TGTGCCAGCAGCCTCCGGGACAGACTTAACTATGGCTACACCTTC.

The gene calls are TRBV5-8 and TRBJ1-3; D gene unclear. V lost 5 bases and J lost 7, with 28 bases in between. This CDR3 has 18 amino acids. Germline assignment: CDR1 SGHTS and CDR2 YDEGEE. DNA of the CDR3: TGTGCCAGCAGAGAAAGGTCCCAGGCGGGGTTTCGTTGGAACACCATATATTTT. It encodes CASRERSQAGFRWNTIYF.

Comment on this clone: At one of its ends the junction is not consistent with the germline gene, which may arise from a read error. The chain links TRBV6-5 to TRBJ1-4; D might be TRBD1 (6 bases). Per the germline V gene, CDR1 is MNHEY and CDR2 is SVGAGI. This CDR3 comprises 15 residues. CDR3 region: CASSDSGHGNEKLFF. CDR3 coding DNA: TGTGCCAGCAGTGACTCGGGACATGGGAATGAAAAACTGTTTTTT.

This chain connects TRBV7-8 to TRBJ1-2; D possibly corresponds to TRBD1 (5 bases). Germline V CDR1 and CDR2: SGHVS, FQNEAQ. The V and J ends lost 2 bases and 4 bases respectively, with 11 bases between them. The CDR3 loop spans 14 amino acids. This CDR3 reads CASSLMTEPYGYTF. The DNA for the CDR3 is TGTGCCAGCAGCTTAATGACAGAACCCTATGGCTACACCTTC.

Turning to this clone: The sample has other DNA sequences that encode this CDR3 too. The V call is TRBV27, the J call TRBJ1-5; D unresolved. V gave up 3 bases and J gave up 1 base, with 7 bases separating them. Germline V gives CDR1 MNHEY, CDR2 SMNVEV (reference sequence). The CDR3 has 14 residues. In nucleotides, the CDR3 is TGTGCCAGCAGTTTCTCAGGCAGCAATCAGCCCCAGCATTTT. This gives the protein CASSFSGSNQPQHF.

The chain employs TRBV7-9 and TRBJ2-7; weak D call: TRBD1 (6 bases). Germline assignment: CDR1 SEHNR and CDR2 FQNEAQ (reference sequence). This CDR3 has 14 residues. V dropped 5 bases and J dropped 5 bases, with 16 bases sitting between them. CDR3 nucleotides: TGTGCCAGCAGCCCTAGCCAGGGGCCCCACGAGCAGTACTTC. It translates to CASSPSQGPHEQYF.

The DNA of the CDR3 is TGTGCCAGCTCACCACCCGACAGGGTAGGCACCGGGGAGCTGTTTTTT. This encodes CASSPPDRVGTGELFF. This chain joins TRBV18 and TRBJ2-2, with 7 bases fitting TRBD1. Germline CDR1 and CDR2: KGHSH and LQKENI. This CDR3 contains 16 residues. Losses at the gene ends were 0 bases for V and 4 bases for J; bases not matched to a gene: 5.

The chain carries TRBV1 and TRBJ2-3; the listed D gene, TRBD2, was not tested against the DNA. TRBV1 is a pseudogene segment. The CDR3 contains 18 residues. CDR3 nucleotides: TGCACCAGCAGCCAAGAAGGAGGAACGGGACTCGGCACAGATACGCAGTATTTT. This sequence encodes CTSSQEGGTGLGTDTQYF.

The V call is TRBV5-1, the J call TRBJ1-5, with D perhaps TRBD1 (5 bases). This CDR3 has 13 amino acids. V shed 4 bases and J shed 1 base, with 6 bases lying between them. Germline assignment: CDR1 SGHRS and CDR2 YFSETQ. CDR3 bases: TGCGCCAGCAGCCGGGGGAGCAATCAGCCCCAGCATTTT. Residues: CASSRGSNQPQHF.

CDR3 sequence (DNA): TGTGCCAGCAGCAAACAGGGCATGAACACTGAAGCTTTCTTT. Amino acids: CASSKQGMNTEAFF. The V and J genes are TRBV14 and TRBJ1-1, with D possibly TRBD1 on 6 matching bases. This CDR3 contains 14 residues. The ends were cut back, 5 bases at V and 0 bases at J, with 10 bases in the middle. CDR1 and CDR2 (germline): SGHDN, FVKESK. Supplemented by reference TRBV14 and TRBJ1-1, the full variable domain reads EAGVTQFPSHSVIEKGQTVTLRCDPISGHDNLYWYRRVMGKEIKFLLHFVKESKQDESGMPNNRFLAERTGGTYSTLKVQPAELEDSGVYFCASSKQGMNTEAFFGQGTRLTVV.